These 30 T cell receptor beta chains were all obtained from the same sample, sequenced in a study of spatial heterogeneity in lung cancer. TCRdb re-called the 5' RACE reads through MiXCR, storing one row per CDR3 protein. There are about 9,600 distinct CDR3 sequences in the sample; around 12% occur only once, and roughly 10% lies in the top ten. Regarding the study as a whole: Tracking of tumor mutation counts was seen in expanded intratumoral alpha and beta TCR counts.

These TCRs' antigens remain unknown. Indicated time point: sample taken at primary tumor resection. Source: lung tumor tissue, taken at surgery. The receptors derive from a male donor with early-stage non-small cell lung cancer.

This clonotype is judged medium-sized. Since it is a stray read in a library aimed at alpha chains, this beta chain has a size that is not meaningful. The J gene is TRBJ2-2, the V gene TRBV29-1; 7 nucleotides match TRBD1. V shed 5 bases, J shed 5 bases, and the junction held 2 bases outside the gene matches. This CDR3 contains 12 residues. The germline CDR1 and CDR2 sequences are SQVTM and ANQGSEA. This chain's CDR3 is CSVHRGTGELFF. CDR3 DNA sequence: TGCAGCGTTCACAGGGGTACCGGGGAGCTGTTTTTT.

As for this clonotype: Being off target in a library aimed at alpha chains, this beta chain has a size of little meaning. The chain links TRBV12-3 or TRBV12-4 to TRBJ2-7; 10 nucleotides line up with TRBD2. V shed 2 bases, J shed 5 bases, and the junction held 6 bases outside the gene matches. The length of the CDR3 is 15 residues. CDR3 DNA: TGTGCCAGCAGTTTAACCCTAGCGGGAGTCGACGAGCAGTACTTC. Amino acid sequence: CASSLTLAGVDEQYF.

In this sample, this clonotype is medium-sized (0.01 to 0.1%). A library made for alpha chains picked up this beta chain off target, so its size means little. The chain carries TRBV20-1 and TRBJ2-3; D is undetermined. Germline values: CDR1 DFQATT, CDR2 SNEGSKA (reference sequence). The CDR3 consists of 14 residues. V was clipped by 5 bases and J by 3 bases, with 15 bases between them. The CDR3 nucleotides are TGCAGTGCTCTAAGCGTGCCGTTGACAGATACGCAGTATTTT. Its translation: CSALSVPLTDTQYF.

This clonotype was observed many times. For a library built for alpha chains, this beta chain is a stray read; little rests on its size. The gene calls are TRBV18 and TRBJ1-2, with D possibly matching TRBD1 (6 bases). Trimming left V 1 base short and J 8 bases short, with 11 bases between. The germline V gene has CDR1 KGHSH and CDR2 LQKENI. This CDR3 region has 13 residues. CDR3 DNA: TGTGCCAGCTCACCACGTGAAGGGGGAGGCTACACCTTC. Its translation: CASSPREGGGYTF.

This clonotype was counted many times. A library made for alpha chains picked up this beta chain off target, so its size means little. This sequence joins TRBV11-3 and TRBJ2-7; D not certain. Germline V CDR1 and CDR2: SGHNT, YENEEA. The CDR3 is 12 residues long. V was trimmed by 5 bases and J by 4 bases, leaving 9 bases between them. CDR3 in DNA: TGTGCCAGCAGCCGCTACTTGTACGAGCAGTACTTC. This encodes CASSRYLYEQYF.

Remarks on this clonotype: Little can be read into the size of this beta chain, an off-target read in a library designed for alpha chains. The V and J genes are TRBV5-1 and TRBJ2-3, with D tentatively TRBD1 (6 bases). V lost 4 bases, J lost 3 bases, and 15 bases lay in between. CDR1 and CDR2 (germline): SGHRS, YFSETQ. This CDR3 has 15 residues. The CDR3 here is CASSPQGRGTDTQYF. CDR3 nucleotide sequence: TGCGCCAGCAGCCCCCAGGGGAGAGGGACAGATACGCAGTATTTT. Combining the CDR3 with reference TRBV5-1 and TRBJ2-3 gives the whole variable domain KAGVTQTPRYLIKTRGQQVTLSCSPISGHRSVSWYQQTPGQGLQFLFEYFSETQRNKGNFPGRFSGRQFSNSRSEMNVSTLELGDSALYLCASSPQGRGTDTQYFGPGTRLTVL.

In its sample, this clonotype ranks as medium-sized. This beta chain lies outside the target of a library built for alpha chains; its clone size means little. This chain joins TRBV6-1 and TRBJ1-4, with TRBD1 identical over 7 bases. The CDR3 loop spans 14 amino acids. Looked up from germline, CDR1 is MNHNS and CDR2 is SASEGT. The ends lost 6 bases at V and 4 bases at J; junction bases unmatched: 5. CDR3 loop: CASSVDRFNEKLFF. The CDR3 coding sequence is TGTGCCAGCAGCGTGGACAGGTTTAATGAAAAACTGTTTTTT.

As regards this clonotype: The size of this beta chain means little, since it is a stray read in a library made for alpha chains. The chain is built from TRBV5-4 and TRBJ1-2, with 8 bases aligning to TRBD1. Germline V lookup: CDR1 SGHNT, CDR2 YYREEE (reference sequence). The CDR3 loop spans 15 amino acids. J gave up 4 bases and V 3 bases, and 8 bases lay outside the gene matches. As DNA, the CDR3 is TGTGCCAGCAGCTGGGGAACAGGGGGTCTCTATGGCTACACCTTC. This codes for CASSWGTGGLYGYTF.

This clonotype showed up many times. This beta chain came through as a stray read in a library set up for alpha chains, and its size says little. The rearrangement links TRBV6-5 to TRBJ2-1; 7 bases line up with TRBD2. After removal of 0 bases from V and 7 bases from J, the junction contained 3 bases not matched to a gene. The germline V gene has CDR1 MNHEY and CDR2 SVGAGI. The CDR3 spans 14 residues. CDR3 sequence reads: CASSYSRRGNEQFF. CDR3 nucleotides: TGTGCCAGCAGTTACTCGAGGCGGGGGAATGAGCAGTTCTTC.

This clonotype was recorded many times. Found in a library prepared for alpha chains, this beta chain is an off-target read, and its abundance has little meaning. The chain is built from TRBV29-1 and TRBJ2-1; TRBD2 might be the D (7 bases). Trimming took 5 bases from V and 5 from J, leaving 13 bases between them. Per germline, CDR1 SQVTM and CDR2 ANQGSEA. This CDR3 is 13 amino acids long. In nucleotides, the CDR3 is TGCAGCGTTTGGGGGGGCGGACACAATGAGCAGTTCTTC. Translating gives CSVWGGGHNEQFF.

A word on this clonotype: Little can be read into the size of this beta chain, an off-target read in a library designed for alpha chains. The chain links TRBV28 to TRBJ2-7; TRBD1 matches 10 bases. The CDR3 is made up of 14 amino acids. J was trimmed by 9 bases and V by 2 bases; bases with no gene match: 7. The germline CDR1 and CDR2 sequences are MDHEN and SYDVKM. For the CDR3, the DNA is TGTGCCAGCAGTTTACTCGGGACAGGGGAAGTGCAGTACTTC. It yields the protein CASSLLGTGEVQYF.

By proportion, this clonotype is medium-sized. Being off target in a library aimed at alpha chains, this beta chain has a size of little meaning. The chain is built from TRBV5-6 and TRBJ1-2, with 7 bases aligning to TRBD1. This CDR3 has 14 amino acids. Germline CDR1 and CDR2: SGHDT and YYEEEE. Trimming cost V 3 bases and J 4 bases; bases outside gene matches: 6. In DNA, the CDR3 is TGTGCCAGCAGCTCCGGACAGGCGATCTATGGCTACACCTTC. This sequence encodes CASSSGQAIYGYTF.

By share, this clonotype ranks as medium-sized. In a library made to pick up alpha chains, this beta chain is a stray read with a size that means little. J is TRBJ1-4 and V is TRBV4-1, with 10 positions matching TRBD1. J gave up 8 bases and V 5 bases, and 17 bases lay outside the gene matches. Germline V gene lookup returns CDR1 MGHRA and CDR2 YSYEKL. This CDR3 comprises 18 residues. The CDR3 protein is CASSERRVTGGAGEKLFF. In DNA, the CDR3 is TGCGCCAGCAGCGAAAGGCGTGTGACAGGGGGCGCAGGAGAAAAACTGTTTTTT.

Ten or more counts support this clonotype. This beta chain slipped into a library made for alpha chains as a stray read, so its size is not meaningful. CDR3 region: CASSPQGVRTEAFF. CDR3 sequence (DNA): TGTGCCAGCAGTCCTCAGGGGGTTCGGACTGAAGCTTTCTTT. The V call is TRBV6-5, the J call TRBJ1-1; 7 positions match TRBD1. CDR1 and CDR2 (germline): MNHEY, SVGAGI. Unmatched junction bases numbered 8, after V lost 5 bases and J lost 5 bases. The CDR3 is 14 residues long.

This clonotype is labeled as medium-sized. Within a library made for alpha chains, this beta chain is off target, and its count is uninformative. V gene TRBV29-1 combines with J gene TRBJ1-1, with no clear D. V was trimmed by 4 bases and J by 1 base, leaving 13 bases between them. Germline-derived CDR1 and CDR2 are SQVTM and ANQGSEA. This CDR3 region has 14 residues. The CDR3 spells CSVATATANTEAFF. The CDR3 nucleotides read TGCAGCGTTGCGACGGCAACAGCGAACACTGAAGCTTTCTTT.

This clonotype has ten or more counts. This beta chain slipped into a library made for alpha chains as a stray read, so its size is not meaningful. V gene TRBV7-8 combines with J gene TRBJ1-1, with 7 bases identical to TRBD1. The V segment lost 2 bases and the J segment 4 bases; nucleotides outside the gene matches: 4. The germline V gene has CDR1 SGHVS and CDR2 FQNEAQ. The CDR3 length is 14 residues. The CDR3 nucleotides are TGTGCCAGCAGCTTATTCCAGGGGGGCACTGAAGCTTTCTTT. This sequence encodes CASSLFQGGTEAFF.

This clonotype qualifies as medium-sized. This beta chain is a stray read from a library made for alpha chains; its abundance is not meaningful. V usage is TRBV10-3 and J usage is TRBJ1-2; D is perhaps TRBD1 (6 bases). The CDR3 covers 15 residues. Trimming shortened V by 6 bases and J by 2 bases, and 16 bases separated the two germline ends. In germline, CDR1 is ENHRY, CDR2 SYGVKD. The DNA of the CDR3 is TGTGCCATCAGATTACAGGGTCCCTTCAACTATGGCTACACCTTC. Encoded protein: CAIRLQGPFNYGYTF.

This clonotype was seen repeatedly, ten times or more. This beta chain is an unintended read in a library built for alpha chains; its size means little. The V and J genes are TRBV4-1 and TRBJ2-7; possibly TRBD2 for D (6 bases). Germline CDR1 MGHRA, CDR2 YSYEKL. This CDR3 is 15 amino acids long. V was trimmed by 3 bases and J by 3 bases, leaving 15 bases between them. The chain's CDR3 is CASSQGVLEGYEQYF. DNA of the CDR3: TGCGCCAGCAGCCAGGGGGTCCTGGAGGGCTACGAGCAGTACTTC.

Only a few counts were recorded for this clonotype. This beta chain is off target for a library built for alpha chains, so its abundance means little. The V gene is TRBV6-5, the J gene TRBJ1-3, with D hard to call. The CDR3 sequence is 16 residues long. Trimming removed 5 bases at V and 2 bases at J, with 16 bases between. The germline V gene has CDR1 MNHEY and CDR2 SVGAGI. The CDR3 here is CASSPSGQVAGNTIYF. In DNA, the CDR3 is TGTGCCAGCAGTCCCTCCGGGCAGGTCGCTGGAAACACCATATATTTT.

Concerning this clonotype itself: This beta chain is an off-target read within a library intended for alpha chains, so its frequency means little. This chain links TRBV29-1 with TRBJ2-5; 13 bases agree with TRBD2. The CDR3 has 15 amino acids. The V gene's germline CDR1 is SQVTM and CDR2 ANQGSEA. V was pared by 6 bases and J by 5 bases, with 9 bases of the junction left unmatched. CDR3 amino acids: CSVARTSGRGETQYF. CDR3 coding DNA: TGCAGCGTGGCTCGGACTAGCGGGAGAGGGGAGACCCAGTACTTC.

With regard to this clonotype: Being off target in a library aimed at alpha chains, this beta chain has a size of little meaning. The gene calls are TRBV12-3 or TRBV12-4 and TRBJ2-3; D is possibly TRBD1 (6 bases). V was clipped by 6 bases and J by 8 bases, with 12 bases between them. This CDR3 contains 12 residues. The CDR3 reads CASSPRGVTQYF. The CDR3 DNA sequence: TGTGCCAGCAGCCCCAGGGGCGTTACGCAGTATTTT.

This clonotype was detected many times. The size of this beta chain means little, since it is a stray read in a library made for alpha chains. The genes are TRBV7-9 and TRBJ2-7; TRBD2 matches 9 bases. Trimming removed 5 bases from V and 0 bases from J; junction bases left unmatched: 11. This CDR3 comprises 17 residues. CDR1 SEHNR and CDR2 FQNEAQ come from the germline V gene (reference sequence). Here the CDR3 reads CASSAGQTSGSSYEQYF. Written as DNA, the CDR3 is TGTGCCAGCAGCGCGGGACAGACTAGCGGTAGCTCCTACGAGCAGTACTTC.

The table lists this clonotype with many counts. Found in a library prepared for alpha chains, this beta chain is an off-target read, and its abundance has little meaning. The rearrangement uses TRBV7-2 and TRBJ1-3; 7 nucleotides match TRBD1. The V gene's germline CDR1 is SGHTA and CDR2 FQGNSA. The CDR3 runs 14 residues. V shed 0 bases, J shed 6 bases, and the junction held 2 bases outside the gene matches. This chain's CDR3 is CASSLAGQSNTIYF. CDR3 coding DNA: TGTGCCAGCAGCTTAGCGGGACAGTCAAACACCATATATTTT.

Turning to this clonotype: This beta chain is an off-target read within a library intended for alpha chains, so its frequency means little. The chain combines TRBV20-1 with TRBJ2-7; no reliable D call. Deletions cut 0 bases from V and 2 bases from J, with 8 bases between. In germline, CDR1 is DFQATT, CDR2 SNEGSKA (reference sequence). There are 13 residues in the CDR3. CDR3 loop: CSARDPRTYEQYF. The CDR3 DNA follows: TGCAGTGCTAGAGATCCCCGAACCTACGAGCAGTACTTC.

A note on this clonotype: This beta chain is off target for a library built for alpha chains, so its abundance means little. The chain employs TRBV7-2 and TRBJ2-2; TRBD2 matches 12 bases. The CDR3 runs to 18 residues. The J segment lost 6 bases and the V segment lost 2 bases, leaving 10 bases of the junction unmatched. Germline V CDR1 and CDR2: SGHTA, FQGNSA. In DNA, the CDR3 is TGTGCCAGCAGCTTACGACTAGCGGGAGAATACGATTCCGGGGAGCTGTTTTTT. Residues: CASSLRLAGEYDSGELFF.

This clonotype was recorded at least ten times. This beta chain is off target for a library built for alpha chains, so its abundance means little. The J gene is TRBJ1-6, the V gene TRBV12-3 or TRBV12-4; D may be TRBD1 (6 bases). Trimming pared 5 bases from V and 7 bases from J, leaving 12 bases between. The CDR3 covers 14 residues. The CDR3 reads CASSRGQSNSPLHF. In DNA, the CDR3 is TGTGCCAGCAGTAGAGGACAGTCAAATTCACCCCTCCACTTT.

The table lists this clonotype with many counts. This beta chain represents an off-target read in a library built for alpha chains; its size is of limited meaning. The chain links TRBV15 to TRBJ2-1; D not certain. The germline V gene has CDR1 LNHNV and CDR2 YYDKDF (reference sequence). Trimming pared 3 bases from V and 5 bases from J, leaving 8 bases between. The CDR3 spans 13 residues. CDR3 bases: TGTGCCACCAGCAGCCAATGGGACAATGAGCAGTTCTTC. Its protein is CATSSQWDNEQFF.

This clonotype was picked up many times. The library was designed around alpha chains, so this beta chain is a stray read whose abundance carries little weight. CDR3 sequence reads: CSAREGYNEQFF. As DNA, the CDR3 is TGCAGTGCTAGAGAGGGATACAATGAGCAGTTCTTC. The genes are TRBV20-1 and TRBJ2-1; D is ambiguous. Trimming shortened V by 0 bases and J by 4 bases, and 4 bases separated the two germline ends. Germline V CDR1 and CDR2: DFQATT, SNEGSKA (reference sequence). The length of the CDR3 is 12 residues.

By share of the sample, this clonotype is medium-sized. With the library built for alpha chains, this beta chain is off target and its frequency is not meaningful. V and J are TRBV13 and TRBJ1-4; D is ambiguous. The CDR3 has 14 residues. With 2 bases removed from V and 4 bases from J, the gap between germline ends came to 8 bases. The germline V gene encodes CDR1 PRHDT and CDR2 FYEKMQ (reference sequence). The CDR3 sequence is CASSLSAVNEKLFF. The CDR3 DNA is TGTGCCAGCAGCTTATCGGCAGTTAATGAAAAACTGTTTTTT.

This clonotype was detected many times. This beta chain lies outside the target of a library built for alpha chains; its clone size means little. CDR3 loop: CASSLNTEAFF. CDR3 nucleotide sequence: TGTGCCAGCAGCTTGAACACTGAAGCTTTCTTT. The J gene is TRBJ1-1, the V gene TRBV7-9; D gene ambiguous. This CDR3 comprises 11 residues. V lost 3 bases, J lost 1 base, and 0 bases lay in between. Germline V CDR1 and CDR2: SEHNR, FQNEAQ (reference sequence).